A few counts support the clone carrying this TCR beta chain. The data stem from a study of patients and donors after allogeneic stem cell transplantation. TCRdb redid the calling of the RT-PCR reads with MiXCR, one entry per CDR3 protein. Among about 160,000 distinct CDR3 sequences listed, about a third were seen once. The CDR3 totals 14 residues. Germline-derived CDR1 and CDR2 are KGHDR and SFDVKD. V was clipped by 9 bases and J by 4 bases; unmatched bases: 6. Specimen: blood, either unsorted or a sorted T cell fraction (not recorded which). The receptor comes from a human donor who was either an allogeneic HSCT recipient or a stem cell or donor lymphocyte infusion donor (not recorded which). It is not recorded whose cells these are; they may come from a transplant donor. This rearrangement joins TRBV24-1 to TRBJ1-5, with 9 bases that match TRBD1. In nucleotides, the CDR3 is TGTGCCACCGGCACCGGGACAGGGAATCAGCCCCAGCATTTT. Translating gives CATGTGTGNQPQHF.